The source of this T cell receptor beta chain is a study of T cell clonotyping in hematopoietic cell transplantation. About the research overall: Cytoreduction preceded collection of pretransplant recipient samples.

Notes on the study in general: Higher Inverse Simpson Index values in graft donor and pretransplant recipient predicted broader posttransplant TCR diversity. At the given depth, recipient repertoires were over 95% de novo clonotypes. Recipient TCR diversity dropped after transplant; expanded clonotypes rose from day 30 to 180.

The length of the CDR3 is 13 residues. Per germline, CDR1 GTSNPN and CDR2 SVGIG (reference sequence). Regarding this clone: Its antigen is currently unknown. One junction end does not reproduce the germline sequence, and a read error may be involved.

The method was immunoSEQ multiplex PCR; TCRdb's version includes in-frame clones alone and lacks a portion of them. The sample has approximately 16,000 clones; 93% are singletons. The sample's time point: recipient sample about 28 days before transplant, after cytoreduction. Material: peripheral blood mononuclear cells, obtained before stem cell transplant. The rearrangement joins TRBV30 to TRBJ1-1, with a possible D match to TRBD1 (5 bases). This TCR derives from a man aged 18 to 29 with biphenotypic leukemia. Some clones in this sample may be carry-over from other donors' samples. The CDR3 DNA reads as TGTGTCTGGTCGACGGACAAGAACACTGAAGCTTTCTTT. Translating it yields CVWSTDKNTEAFF.